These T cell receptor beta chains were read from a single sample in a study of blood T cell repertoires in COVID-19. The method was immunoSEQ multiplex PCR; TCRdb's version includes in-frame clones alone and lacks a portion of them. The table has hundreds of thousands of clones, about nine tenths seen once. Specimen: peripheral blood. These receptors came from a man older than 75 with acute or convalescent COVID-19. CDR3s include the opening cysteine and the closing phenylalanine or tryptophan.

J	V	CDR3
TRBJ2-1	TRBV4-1	CASSQDGRGQSNEQFF
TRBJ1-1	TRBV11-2	CASSLAQQGVTEAFF
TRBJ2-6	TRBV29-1	CSAQGWGTGNYAGANVLTF
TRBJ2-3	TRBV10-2	CASRVAGGFSTDTQYF
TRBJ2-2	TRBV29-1	CSATRSWPGELFF
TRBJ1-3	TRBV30	CAWEQGLSGNTIYF
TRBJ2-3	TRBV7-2	CASSLGAADTQYF
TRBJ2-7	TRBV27	CASIPLTSGIYEQYF
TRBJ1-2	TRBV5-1	CASSSQGNGYTF
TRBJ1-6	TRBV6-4	CASRGQGAGSPLHF
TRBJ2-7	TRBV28	CASSSENRGNEQYF
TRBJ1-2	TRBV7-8	CASSLFDRLFF
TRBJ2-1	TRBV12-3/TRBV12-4	CASSTSGVGLFF
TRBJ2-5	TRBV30	CAWSSLSQETQYF
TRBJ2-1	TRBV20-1	CSASTAAGPNEQFF
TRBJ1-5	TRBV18	CASSRDRALNQPQHF
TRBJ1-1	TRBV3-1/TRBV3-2	CASSRGGQGSPEAFF
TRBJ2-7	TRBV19	CASTPGTASYEQYF
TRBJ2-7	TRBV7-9	CASSLGGADEQYF
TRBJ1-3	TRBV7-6	CASSLGTASGNTIYF
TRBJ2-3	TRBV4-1	CASSPYKFGTGEEDTQYF
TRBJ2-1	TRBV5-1	CASSLGSGFNEQFF